A single sample is the source of the 4 T cell receptor beta chains below, sequenced in a study of T cells after yellow fever vaccination. TCRdb independently ran MiXCR on the 5' RACE reads; one entry per CDR3 protein. The table shows fewer than 350,000 distinct CDR3 sequences, with 3.5% to 4.5% occurring only once. The sequencing here drew on PBMCs, taken 15 days after the yellow fever booster vaccination. The receptors were gathered from a man aged 18-30 years who received the YFV17D yellow fever vaccine.

This clonotype has more than one count but fewer than ten. The V call is TRBV4-1, the J call TRBJ1-2; tentatively, D is TRBD1 (5 bases). Trimming removed 6 bases at V and 0 bases at J, with 14 bases between. CDR1 and CDR2 (germline): MGHRA, YSYEKL. This CDR3 spans 15 amino acids. This CDR3 is CASRLTGSSNYGYTF. CDR3 nucleotide sequence: TGCGCCAGCAGACTAACAGGATCATCTAACTATGGCTACACCTTC.

The rearrangement uses TRBV7-9 and TRBJ2-5; 8 positions agree with TRBD1. This CDR3 spans 14 amino acids. J was trimmed by 5 bases and V by 6 bases; bases with no gene match: 8. CDR1 is SEHNR and CDR2 is FQNEAQ in the germline V gene (reference sequence). CDR3 bases: TGTGCCAGCAGATCCGGACAGGGATCGGAGACCCAGTACTTC. Translation: CASRSGQGSETQYF.

This clonotype has a count of ten or more. The V and J genes are TRBV7-8 and TRBJ1-5; no definite D call. Trimming pared 5 bases from V and 5 bases from J, leaving 16 bases between. Germline V gene sequence: CDR1 SGHVS, CDR2 FQNEAQ. CDR3 length equals 15 residues. As DNA, the CDR3 is TGTGCCAGCAGCCCCCCCCGACAAGCATATCAGCCCCAGCATTTT. It is translated as CASSPPRQAYQPQHF.

This clonotype occurred a few times. The chain carries TRBV12-3 or TRBV12-4 and TRBJ1-1; 9 bases line up with TRBD1. The length of the CDR3 is 15 residues. V was clipped by 4 bases and J by 1 base; unmatched bases: 4. For the CDR3, the DNA is TGTGCCAGCAGTTGGACAGGGGTAAAGAACACTGAAGCTTTCTTT. Its translation: CASSWTGVKNTEAFF.